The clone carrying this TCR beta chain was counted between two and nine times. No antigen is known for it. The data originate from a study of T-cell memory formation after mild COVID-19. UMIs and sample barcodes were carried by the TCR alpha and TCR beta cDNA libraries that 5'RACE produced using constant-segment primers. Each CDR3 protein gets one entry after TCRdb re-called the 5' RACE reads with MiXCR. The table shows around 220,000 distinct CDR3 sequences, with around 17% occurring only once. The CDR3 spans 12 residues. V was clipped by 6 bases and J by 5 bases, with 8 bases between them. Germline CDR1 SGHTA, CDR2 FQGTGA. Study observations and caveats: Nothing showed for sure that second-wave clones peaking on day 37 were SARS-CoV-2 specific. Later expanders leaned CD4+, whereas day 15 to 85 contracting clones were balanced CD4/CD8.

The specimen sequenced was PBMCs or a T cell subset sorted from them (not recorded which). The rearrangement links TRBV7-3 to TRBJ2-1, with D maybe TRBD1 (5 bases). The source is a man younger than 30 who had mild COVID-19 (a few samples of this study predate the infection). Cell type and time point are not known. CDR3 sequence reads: CASRQDNNEQFF. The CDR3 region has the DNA TGTGCCAGCAGACAGGACAACAATGAGCAGTTCTTC.